The 17 T cell receptor beta chains reported below all come from one sample, sequenced in a study of sequential checkpoint blockade in melanoma. Profiling relied on immunoSEQ multiplex PCR, and the TCRdb table lists in-frame clones only, not all of them. This table has 4,000 to 6,500 clones, around three fifths appearing once. Described treatment: randomized to nivolumab then ipilimumab (arm A) or the reverse (arm B). Sequencing was performed on CD8+ T cells sorted from blood (inferred from file names), taken from a patient given nivolumab and ipilimumab in sequence. The receptor set was obtained from a human donor with melanoma.

The chain combines TRBV4-3 with TRBJ2-4; possible D gene TRBD2, 5 bases. CDR3 length: 17 residues. V gave up 3 bases and J gave up 0 bases, with 15 bases separating them. Germline V gene sequence: CDR1 LGHNA, CDR2 YSLEER. This chain's CDR3 is CASSQDLAGGAKNIQYF. CDR3 coding DNA: TGCGCCAGCAGCCAGGACTTAGCCGGTGGAGCCAAAAACATTCAGTACTTC.

The V gene is TRBV12-2, the J gene TRBJ1-4; TRBD1 was called by the table and not checked on the DNA. TRBV12-2 is an annotated pseudogene. This CDR3 region has 16 residues. CDR3 DNA sequence: TGTGCAAGTCGCTTAGCGATGGACAGGGAGGGAGAAAAACTGTTTTTT. Translated: CASRLAMDREGEKLFF.

The chain joins TRBV6-1 to TRBJ2-1; D ambiguous. The CDR3 is 14 amino acids. Germline V gene lookup returns CDR1 MNHNS and CDR2 SASEGT. The ends were cut back, 3 bases at V and 0 bases at J, with 6 bases in the middle. The CDR3 coding sequence is TGTGCCAGCAGTGAGCGGCACTCCTACAATGAGCAGTTCTTC. It translates to CASSERHSYNEQFF.

The genes are TRBV23-1 and TRBJ1-2; 12 nucleotides match TRBD1. TRBV23-1 counts as an open reading frame of uncertain function. V gave up 6 bases and J gave up 7 bases; unmatched junction bases: 33. This CDR3 has 23 amino acids. CDR3 region: CASRRSGVQSCNIVGTGGCGYTF. The CDR3 DNA reads TGCGCCAGCAGGAGATCGGGGGTACAAAGCTGTAACATTGTGGGGACAGGGGGCTGTGGCTACACCTTC.

J is TRBJ2-1 and V is TRBV11-2, with 15 bases lining up with TRBD2. There are 16 residues in the CDR3. V shed 4 bases and J 9 bases; nucleotides not matched to a gene: 7. CDR1 is SGHAT and CDR2 is FQNNGV in the germline V gene. CDR3 bases: TGTGCCAGCAGCTCAGAGGGACTAGCGGGGGGAAGTGAGCAGTTCTTC. Encoded protein: CASSSEGLAGGSEQFF.

This clone was seen more than once but under ten times. This sequence joins TRBV28 and TRBJ1-5, with 7 bases that match TRBD1. This CDR3 comprises 16 residues. Germline trimming cut 4 bases from V and 0 bases from J; bases unmatched to any gene: 6. The V gene's germline CDR1 is MDHEN and CDR2 SYDVKM. The CDR3 DNA follows: TGTGCCAGCAGTTCAACCCACAGGGGTAGCAATCAGCCCCAGCATTTT. This gives the protein CASSSTHRGSNQPQHF.

The chain recombines TRBV28 with TRBJ1-2; TRBD1 matches 9 bases. The CDR3 consists of 15 residues. Germline CDR1 MDHEN, CDR2 SYDVKM. J was trimmed by 4 bases and V by 7 bases; bases with no gene match: 10. The CDR3 DNA is TGTGCCAGCATGGACAGGGGAGTGGGACCCTATGGCTACACCTTC. Amino acid sequence: CASMDRGVGPYGYTF.

Concerning this clone: Other DNA variants within this sample encode the same CDR3. The J gene is TRBJ2-1, the V gene TRBV27, with 10 positions matching TRBD2. Germline V CDR1 and CDR2: MNHEY, SMNVEV (reference sequence). The CDR3 is 15 amino acids. The junction had 4 bases not matched to a gene; V was cut back by 6 bases and J by 2 bases. Here the CDR3 DNA reads TGTGCCAGCAGCCGCACTAGCGGGGCCTACAATGAGCAGTTCTTC. Translating gives CASSRTSGAYNEQFF.

This sequence joins TRBV7-8 and TRBJ1-6; 8 bases map to TRBD1. CDR1 is SGHVS and CDR2 is FQNEAQ in the germline V gene. The V segment lost 1 base and the J segment 9 bases; nucleotides outside the gene matches: 2. The CDR3 covers 14 residues. CDR3 sequence reads: CASSLDQGASPLHF. In DNA, the CDR3 is TGTGCCAGCAGCTTAGATCAGGGGGCTTCACCCCTCCACTTT.

V is TRBV5-4 and J is TRBJ1-2; 7 nucleotides line up with TRBD1. The CDR3 consists of 16 residues. Looked up from germline, CDR1 is SGHNT and CDR2 is YYREEE (reference sequence). J was trimmed by 7 bases and V by 0 bases; bases with no gene match: 12. CDR3 bases: TGTGCCAGCAGCTTGGCCGCAGGGGGACCGATGTCTGGCTACACCTTC. It translates to CASSLAAGGPMSGYTF.

This clone has only one observation. This chain connects TRBV9 to TRBJ2-3; 8 bases fit TRBD2. Trimming cost V 7 bases and J 4 bases; bases outside gene matches: 11. Germline CDR1 is SGDLS and CDR2 is YYNGEE. There are 15 residues in the CDR3. CDR3 in amino acids: CASSNRGGPADTQYF. The CDR3, as DNA: TGTGCCAGCTCAAACCGCGGGGGGCCGGCAGATACGCAGTATTTT.

The chain employs TRBV4-1 and TRBJ2-7, with D unresolved. This CDR3 region has 13 residues. CDR1 and CDR2 from the germline V gene are MGHRA and YSYEKL. The V gene lost 5 bases and the J gene lost 3 bases, with 11 bases spanning the gap. The CDR3 spells CASSLRRNYEQYF. CDR3 nucleotide sequence: TGCGCCAGCAGCTTACGGAGAAACTACGAGCAGTACTTC.

This clone was detected only a few times. The chain uses TRBV19 and TRBJ2-7; TRBD1 matches at 9 bases. Trimming took 3 bases from V and 3 from J; bases not matched to a gene: 6. The V gene's germline CDR1 is LNHDA and CDR2 SQIVND (reference sequence). The CDR3 extends over 15 amino acids. CDR3 in DNA: TGTGCCAGTAGTATTGTGGGACAGGGAGACTACGAGCAGTACTTC. Encoded protein: CASSIVGQGDYEQYF.

This clone was seen more than once but under ten times. This probably arose from a read error, given a far larger clone one base away. The chain couples TRBV7-9 to TRBJ1-1, with D perhaps TRBD1 (5 bases). In germline, CDR1 is SEHNR, CDR2 FQNEAQ (reference sequence). The CDR3 is made up of 13 amino acids. The CDR3 bases are TGTGCCAGCAGCTTAGGACAGCTCCCAGACCCGGACTTT. This encodes CASSLGQLPDPDF.

The chain uses TRBV6-5 and TRBJ2-7; TRBD1 matches at 10 bases. Germline loops: CDR1 MNHEY, CDR2 SVGAGI. Unmatched junction bases numbered 3, after V lost 6 bases and J lost 1 base. This CDR3 has 14 amino acids. The CDR3 DNA follows: TGTGCCAGCAGCAGACAGGGGGCATCCTACGAGCAGTACTTC. Residues: CASSRQGASYEQYF.

This chain links TRBV19 with TRBJ2-1, with a tentative D call TRBD1 (6 bases). Trimming pared 6 bases from V and 1 base from J, leaving 10 bases between. This CDR3 contains 14 residues. CDR1 and CDR2 (germline): LNHDA, SQIVND (reference sequence). The CDR3 protein is CASSLGQSYNEQFF. As DNA, the CDR3 is TGTGCCAGTAGCCTAGGACAGTCCTACAATGAGCAGTTCTTC.

The chain recombines TRBV4-2 with TRBJ1-5; D ambiguous. V lost 1 base and J 1 base, leaving 5 bases between the germline ends. The CDR3 consists of 14 residues. Germline values: CDR1 LGHNA, CDR2 YNFKEQ. For the CDR3, the DNA is TGTGCCAGCAGCCAAGCCAGAAGCAATCAGCCCCAGCATTTT. This gives the protein CASSQARSNQPQHF.